Given below is one T cell receptor (beta chain) in context. The target antigen is unknown. Untouched CD4+ T cells were bead-isolated at around 98% purity. The V end was cut by 3 bases, the J end by 6 bases, with 10 bases between. This CDR3 contains 13 residues. The germline gives CDR1 SGHTA, CDR2 FQGTGA. The entry originates in a study of T cell repertoires and HLA-DP antigens. The PCR primers covered 54 TRBV and 13 TRBJ segments. Only in-frame clones appear in the TCRdb table, and some are missing; sequencing was by immunoSEQ multiplex PCR. This sample has roughly 110,000 clones; 80% to 95% occur once, and the top ten carry roughly 0.3%. General study points: Total CD4+ responders were stimulated by HeLa antigen-presenting cells. The CD4+ repertoire was not split into naive and memory.

Sample: CD4+ T cells from PBMCs. The chain uses TRBV7-3 and TRBJ2-3, with D possibly being TRBD1 or TRBD2 (5 bases each). The sequence was obtained from a woman between 18 and 29 years old in good health and CMV-seronegative. The CDR3: CASSLAEGDTQYF. The CDR3 region has the DNA TGTGCCAGCAGCTTGGCTGAGGGGGATACGCAGTATTTT.